What follows are 30 T cell receptor beta chains derived from one specimen sequenced in a study of cytomegalovirus exposure and HLA in healthy donors. The repertoire was sequenced with immunoSEQ multiplex PCR; TCRdb's copy has only in-frame clones and lacks some. Seen here are more than 100,000 clones, roughly 90% observed once, and the top ten hold around 6%. The sequenced material came from PBMCs. The receptor set was obtained from a young woman in good health and CMV-seropositive.

This rearrangement joins TRBV18 to TRBJ2-3, with TRBD2 matching over 14 bases. V shed 4 bases and J 2 bases; nucleotides not matched to a gene: 5. CDR1 and CDR2 (germline): KGHSH, LQKENI. The CDR3 length is 17 residues. Here the CDR3 reads CASSLTSGGAFTDTQYF. The CDR3 DNA reads as TGTGCCAGCTCACTGACTAGCGGGGGGGCCTTCACAGATACGCAGTATTTT.

The chain is built from TRBV10-3 and TRBJ2-7; 8 nucleotides agree with TRBD1. The CDR3 runs to 14 residues. Germline V gives CDR1 ENHRY, CDR2 SYGVKD. V shed 9 bases, J shed 10 bases, and the junction held 17 bases outside the gene matches. This CDR3 reads CAISRPGQVIEQYF. The DNA for the CDR3 is TGTGCCATTTCTAGACCGGGACAGGTGATCGAACAGTACTTC.

As DNA, the CDR3 is TGCGCCAGCAGCCAACGAGGCGCAACTAATGAAAAACTGTTTTTT. Amino acids: CASSQRGATNEKLFF. V is TRBV4-1 and J is TRBJ1-4, with unresolved D. Trimming removed 2 bases at V and 0 bases at J, with 7 bases between. Germline assignment: CDR1 MGHRA and CDR2 YSYEKL. The CDR3 spans 15 residues.

V gene TRBV9 combines with J gene TRBJ1-2, with a tentative D call TRBD1 (5 bases). Germline V gene lookup returns CDR1 SGDLS and CDR2 YYNGEE. V lost 2 bases, J lost 4 bases, and 12 bases lay in between. The CDR3 contains 14 residues. The CDR3 DNA is TGTGCCAGCAGCGTTGCACGGGGGGGCTATGGCTACACCTTC. Its protein product is CASSVARGGYGYTF.

This chain links TRBV30 with TRBJ2-5; TRBD2 matches at 8 bases. Germline V gene sequence: CDR1 GTSNPN, CDR2 SVGIG (reference sequence). V was clipped by 0 bases and J by 4 bases; unmatched bases: 22. The length of the CDR3 is 20 residues. The CDR3 DNA sequence: TGTGCCTGGAGTGTACGTTGGCTAGCGGGCCCTAACCCTTCCGGAGAGACCCAGTACTTC. It encodes CAWSVRWLAGPNPSGETQYF. Full variable domain (outside the CDR3, taken from reference TRBV30 and TRBJ2-5): SQTIHQWPATLVQPVGSPLSLECTVEGTSNPNLYWYRQAAGRGLQLLFYSVGIGQISSEVPQNLSASRPQDRQFILSSKKLLLSDSGFYLCAWSVRWLAGPNPSGETQYFGPGTRLLVL.

The chain joins TRBV30 to TRBJ1-1, with TRBD1 matching over 9 bases. The CDR3 contains 17 residues. Unmatched junction bases numbered 20, after V lost 8 bases and J lost 4 bases. Germline values: CDR1 GTSNPN, CDR2 SVGIG (reference sequence). The CDR3, as DNA: TGTGCCCAGGCCCCCCCGACCCCAGGGACAGGGCCCACTGAAGCTTTCTTT. Protein: CAQAPPTPGTGPTEAFF.

This sequence joins TRBV6-1 and TRBJ1-1; a weak D match, TRBD1 (5 bases). CDR1 is MNHNS and CDR2 is SASEGT in the germline V gene. The V and J ends lost 4 bases and 11 bases respectively, with 8 bases between them. The CDR3 loop spans 10 amino acids. CDR3 nucleotides: TGTGCCAGCAGTGGCGGGGGGGCTTTCTTT. Translation gives CASSGGGAFF.

This rearrangement joins TRBV7-9 to TRBJ2-1; perhaps TRBD1 as D (5 bases). The CDR3 runs 15 residues. Looked up from germline, CDR1 is SEHNR and CDR2 is FQNEAQ (reference sequence). Trimming removed 3 bases at V and 10 bases at J, with 19 bases between. In nucleotides, the CDR3 is TGTGCCAGCAGCTTTGGGTTTCTAGGGGTGCACGAGCAGTTCTTC. It yields the protein CASSFGFLGVHEQFF.

This clone is a singleton in its sample. The rearrangement uses TRBV12-2 and TRBJ2-5; TRBD2, the table's D call, was not compared with the DNA. TRBV12-2 is a pseudogene. This CDR3 has 16 residues. In nucleotides, the CDR3 is TGTGCAAGTCGCTTAGGACCCGGGGACTCCGAAGAGACCCAGTACTTC. Encoded protein: CASRLGPGDSEETQYF.

The J gene is TRBJ2-1, the V gene TRBV15, with 10 bases that match TRBD2. Per germline, CDR1 LNHNV and CDR2 YYDKDF (reference sequence). The V gene end was trimmed by 7 bases and the J gene end by 4 bases; junction bases not matched to a gene: 7. The CDR3 runs to 15 residues. CDR3 nucleotides: TGTGCCACCACCCCACGGACTAGCGGATACAATGAGCAGTTCTTC. This gives the protein CATTPRTSGYNEQFF. Supplemented by reference TRBV15 and TRBJ2-1, the full variable domain reads DAMVIQNPRYQVTQFGKPVTLSCSQTLNHNVMYWYQQKSSQAPKLLFHYYDKDFNNEADTPDNFQSRRPNTSFCFLDIRSPGLGDTAMYLCATTPRTSGYNEQFFGPGTRLTVL.

The V and J genes are TRBV7-9 and TRBJ2-3; TRBD1 agrees at 7 bases. The CDR3 totals 15 residues. V shed 5 bases, J shed 4 bases, and the junction held 9 bases outside the gene matches. Looked up from germline, CDR1 is SEHNR and CDR2 is FQNEAQ (reference sequence). In DNA, the CDR3 is TGTGCCAGCAGCCTCCGGGACAGTAGCGCAGATACGCAGTATTTT. Translation: CASSLRDSSADTQYF.

This chain joins TRBV19 and TRBJ2-7; 9 bases agree with TRBD1. The CDR3 contains 15 residues. Germline CDR1 and CDR2: LNHDA and SQIVND (reference sequence). J lost 2 bases, V lost 5 bases, and 7 bases had no gene match. In DNA form, the CDR3 reads TGTGCCAGTAGTTTCTCCGGGACAGGGACCTACGAGCAGTACTTC. This translates into CASSFSGTGTYEQYF.

This clone was counted a few times. The chain recombines TRBV5-1 with TRBJ1-2, with TRBD1 as a possible D gene (5 bases). Germline values: CDR1 SGHRS, CDR2 YFSETQ. The length of the CDR3 is 14 residues. The V end lost 4 bases, the J end lost 1 base, and 11 bases lay between the germline ends. The DNA of the CDR3 is TGCGCCAGCAGCCCTACCGGGGGTAACTATGGCTACACCTTC. This gives the protein CASSPTGGNYGYTF.

V and J are TRBV7-3 and TRBJ1-1; D gene ambiguous. Germline V gives CDR1 SGHTA, CDR2 FQGTGA. V was shortened by 2 bases and J by 3 bases, with 13 bases between the two germline ends. This CDR3 contains 15 residues. CDR3 protein: CASSLRGDGYTEAFF. For the CDR3, the DNA is TGTGCCAGCAGCTTACGCGGGGATGGTTACACTGAAGCTTTCTTT.

The chain employs TRBV5-4 and TRBJ2-4; 12 nucleotides agree with TRBD2. The J segment lost 4 bases and the V segment lost 4 bases, leaving 12 bases of the junction unmatched. Germline CDR1 SGHNT, CDR2 YYREEE (reference sequence). The CDR3 length is 18 residues. This chain's CDR3 is CASSTGGASGGGKNIQYF. In nucleotides, the CDR3 is TGTGCCAGCAGCACGGGTGGTGCTAGCGGGGGGGGGAAAAACATTCAGTACTTC.

V is TRBV6-1 and J is TRBJ1-2, with 10 bases lining up with TRBD1. Germline CDR1 reads MNHNS; CDR2 reads SASEGT. With V trimmed by 10 bases and J by 5 bases, 10 bases remained unmatched. The CDR3 sequence is 14 residues long. This chain's CDR3 is CATRLAGQGYGYTF. CDR3 in DNA: TGTGCCACCCGGCTCGCGGGACAGGGGTATGGCTACACCTTC.

This clone was counted a single time. The chain carries TRBV9 and TRBJ2-2; 7 bases are a match to TRBD2. Germline CDR1 SGDLS, CDR2 YYNGEE. CDR3 size: 15 residues. The V gene end was trimmed by 4 bases and the J gene end by 5 bases; junction bases not matched to a gene: 8. CDR3 in DNA: TGTGCCAGCAGCCTCCGTGGGGGAGGGACCGGGGAGCTGTTTTTT. It encodes CASSLRGGGTGELFF.

V is TRBV14 and J is TRBJ2-5; D ambiguous. This CDR3 has 13 amino acids. Germline-derived CDR1 and CDR2 are SGHDN and FVKESK. Trimming pared 1 base from V and 2 bases from J, leaving 5 bases between. Written as DNA, the CDR3 is TGTGCCAGCAGCCAAGGTCGTCAAGAGACCCAGTACTTC. Amino acid sequence: CASSQGRQETQYF.

The V gene is TRBV14, the J gene TRBJ2-1, with D unclear. V lost 4 bases and J lost 1, with 11 bases in between. The germline CDR1 and CDR2 sequences are SGHDN and FVKESK. The CDR3 sequence is 15 residues long. CDR3 sequence: CASSPEVTSYNEQFF. The CDR3 nucleotides are TGTGCCAGCAGCCCTGAGGTAACGTCCTACAATGAGCAGTTCTTC.

CDR3 protein: CASSASTGDEQFF. For the CDR3, the DNA is TGTGCCAGCAGTGCCTCGACAGGGGATGAGCAGTTCTTC. V is TRBV25-1 and J is TRBJ2-1, with TRBD1 matching 8 bases. V shed 4 bases, J shed 8 bases, and the junction held 4 bases outside the gene matches. The germline V gene encodes CDR1 MGHDK and CDR2 SYGVNS. This CDR3 has 13 amino acids.

The table lists this clone with a count of one. This chain uses TRBV6-5 with TRBJ1-3, with 7 positions matching TRBD1. Unmatched junction bases numbered 6, after V lost 6 bases and J lost 4 bases. This CDR3 spans 14 amino acids. The germline V gene has CDR1 MNHEY and CDR2 SVGAGI. The CDR3 sequence is CASRPDRAGNTIYF. The CDR3 DNA reads TGTGCCAGCAGACCCGACAGGGCGGGAAACACCATATATTTT.

This chain links TRBV5-1 with TRBJ2-2; no clear D. The germline CDR1 and CDR2 sequences are SGHRS and YFSETQ. The germline V and J ends were trimmed by 4 bases and 4 bases, with 23 bases remaining between them. The CDR3 sequence is 18 residues long. The CDR3 region has the DNA TGCGCCAGCAGCGGCGTCGGTCGGCGGTCCTTTATCACCGGGGAGCTGTTTTTT. Amino acid sequence: CASSGVGRRSFITGELFF.

This chain uses TRBV13 with TRBJ1-1; weak D call: TRBD1 (5 bases). This CDR3 region has 16 residues. Trimming left V 5 bases short and J 4 bases short, with 20 bases between. The V gene's germline CDR1 is PRHDT and CDR2 FYEKMQ (reference sequence). The CDR3 is CASSHRTPRRGTEAFF. The CDR3 coding sequence is TGTGCCAGCAGCCATAGGACACCCCGGAGGGGCACTGAAGCTTTCTTT. The full variable domain, its missing parts supplied by reference TRBV13 and TRBJ1-1, is AAGVIQSPRHLIKEKRETATLKCYPIPRHDTVYWYQQGPGQDPQFLISFYEKMQSDKGSIPDRFSAQQFSDYHSELNMSSLELGDSALYFCASSHRTPRRGTEAFFGQGTRLTVV.

This sequence joins TRBV6-1 and TRBJ1-1, with a weak D call TRBD1 (6 bases). V was cut by 10 bases and J by 1 base, with 19 bases left in between. From germline, CDR1 is MNHNS and CDR2 SASEGT. The CDR3 is 15 amino acids. Written as DNA, the CDR3 is TGTGCCACCGCTGGGGGACACACAACGAACACTGAAGCTTTCTTT. It yields the protein CATAGGHTTNTEAFF.

The genes are TRBV4-1 and TRBJ2-2; 8 bases are a match to TRBD1. There are 15 residues in the CDR3. V lost 6 bases to trimming and J lost 4 bases; unmatched junction nucleotides: 7. CDR1 MGHRA and CDR2 YSYEKL come from the germline V gene. The CDR3 nucleotides are TGCGCCAGCAGAGAGGACAGGGTACGCACCGGGGAGCTGTTTTTT. Translated, it gives CASREDRVRTGELFF.

The rearrangement uses TRBV27 and TRBJ1-1, with D unclear. Germline assignment: CDR1 MNHEY and CDR2 SMNVEV (reference sequence). The germline V and J ends were trimmed by 4 bases and 4 bases, with 7 bases remaining between them. The length of the CDR3 is 12 residues. CDR3 sequence: CASSYGGTEAFF. The CDR3 DNA reads TGTGCCAGCAGTTACGGAGGCACTGAAGCTTTCTTT.

The chain uses TRBV4-1 and TRBJ1-1, with a possible D match to TRBD1 (5 bases). Germline V gene sequence: CDR1 MGHRA, CDR2 YSYEKL. Trimming removed 6 bases at V and 0 bases at J, with 17 bases between. The CDR3 sequence is 16 residues long. The CDR3 bases are TGCGCCAGCAGAGATGTGGGGCGGGAAATGAACACTGAAGCTTTCTTT. Translated, it gives CASRDVGREMNTEAFF.

This chain uses TRBV1 with TRBJ2-1; the tabulated D call, TRBD2, remains unverified against the DNA. TRBV1 is a listed pseudogene. CDR3 length: 18 residues. CDR3 DNA sequence: TGCACCAGCAGCCAAGCGACCCTTCTAGCGGGAGCTGTCAATGAGCAGTTCTTC. This gives the protein CTSSQATLLAGAVNEQFF.

The chain links TRBV9 to TRBJ2-1; 8 positions match TRBD2. CDR3 length: 17 residues. J was trimmed by 8 bases and V by 0 bases; bases with no gene match: 13. The germline V gene has CDR1 SGDLS and CDR2 YYNGEE. Here the CDR3 DNA reads TGTGCCAGCAGCGTAGAGGGCGGGGGGCCAATGGGAGATGAGCAGTTCTTC. Translating gives CASSVEGGGPMGDEQFF. Drawing the rest from reference TRBV9 and TRBJ2-1, the complete variable domain is DSGVTQTPKHLITATGQRVTLRCSPRSGDLSVYWYQQSLDQGLQFLIQYYNGEERAKGNILERFSAQQFPDLHSELNLSSLELGDSALYFCASSVEGGGPMGDEQFFGPGTRLTVL.

The chain recombines TRBV10-3 with TRBJ1-5, with D hard to call. Trimming pared 0 bases from V and 11 bases from J, leaving 8 bases between. The CDR3 contains 12 residues. Germline V gene sequence: CDR1 ENHRY, CDR2 SYGVKD. CDR3 sequence: CAISESRESQHF. The CDR3, as DNA: TGTGCCATCAGTGAGTCAAGGGAGTCCCAGCATTTT.